Listed below are T cell receptor beta chains from one sample, sequenced in a study of T cells in Graves' hyperthyroidism and ophthalmopathy. TCRdb recomputed calls from the multiplex PCR reads with MiXCR, one row per CDR3 protein. The sample has fewer than 600,000 distinct CDR3 sequences; roughly 15% are singletons. The sample comprised blood. The receptors derive from a middle-aged woman with Graves' hyperthyroidism. The CDR3 runs from the conserved cysteine through the conserved F or W. Each record gives: J gene, clone size, D gene, V gene, CDR3 protein, CDR3 DNA. The D gene is left open where the match is weak. Rows give clone size only sometimes, using once, few, many, or a class for an expanded clone.

>TRBJ2-1|NA|NA|TRBV7-7
CASSLGRVGDEQFF
TGTGCTAGCAGCTTAGGGCGGGTCGGCGATGAGCAGTTCTTC
>TRBJ2-5|few|TRBD2|TRBV5-1
CANSSGLAEGLQETQYF
TGCGCCAACAGCTCCGGACTAGCGGAAGGGTTACAAGAGACCCAGTACTTC
>TRBJ1-1|many|NA|TRBV3-1
CASSQGAEAFF
TGTGCCAGCAGCCAAGGGGCTGAAGCTTTCTTT
>TRBJ2-7|many|TRBD2|TRBV12-3/TRBV12-4
CASSFVQGRTSGNYEQYF
TGTGCCAGCAGTTTTGTCCAGGGTCGGACTAGCGGGAACTACGAGCAGTACTTC
>TRBJ2-7|many|NA|TRBV28
CASSPEMVEQYF
TGTGCCAGCAGTCCCGAGATGGTTGAGCAGTACTTC
>TRBJ1-5|NA|NA|TRBV28
CASSPRGGYNSNQPQHF
TGTGCCAGCAGTCCCCGGGGGGGGTATAATAGCAATCAGCCCCAGCATTTT
>TRBJ2-5|many|TRBD1|TRBV7-3
CASSSGTGGQETQYF
TGTGCCAGCAGCTCCGGGACAGGGGGACAAGAGACCCAGTACTTC
>TRBJ1-1|NA|NA|TRBV6-1
CASSWAKKGTEAFF
TGTGCCAGCTCATGGGCAAAAAAGGGCACTGAAGCTTTCTTT
>TRBJ2-2|NA|NA|TRBV6-1
CASRPTGTRGTGELFF
TGTGCCAGCAGACCAACCGGGACGCGGGGCACCGGGGAGCTGTTTTTT
>TRBJ2-7|NA|TRBD1|TRBV9
CASSPHPGTGATYEQYF
TGTGCCAGCAGCCCACACCCCGGGACAGGGGCTACCTACGAGCAGTACTTC
>TRBJ2-7|many|NA|TRBV20-1
CSATRGNSGYEQYF
TGCAGTGCTACCAGAGGAAATAGCGGCTACGAGCAGTACTTC
>TRBJ2-7|NA|TRBD2|TRBV28
CASTSSSSGSYEQYF
TGTGCCAGCACTTCCTCCTCTAGCGGGAGCTACGAGCAGTACTTC
>TRBJ2-1|NA|TRBD1|TRBV12-3/TRBV12-4
CASSDRGRWDEQFF
TGTGCCAGCAGTGACAGGGGGCGATGGGATGAGCAGTTCTTC
>TRBJ1-3|few|NA|TRBV4-1
CASSQAGTHSGNTIYF
TGCGCCAGCAGCCAGGCAGGGACACATTCTGGAAACACCATATATTTT
>TRBJ2-1|NA|NA|TRBV7-6
CASSLGLGALSYNEQFF
TGTGCCAGCAGTCTAGGGCTGGGGGCCCTCTCCTACAATGAGCAGTTCTTC
>TRBJ2-1|NA|NA|TRBV5-1
CASRSRLRTLDNEQFF
TGCGCCAGCAGATCAAGACTCCGCACTTTGGACAATGAGCAGTTCTTC
>TRBJ2-5|many|TRBD1|TRBV28
CASSSPDRGETQYF
TGTGCCAGCAGTTCCCCGGACAGGGGGGAGACCCAGTACTTC
>TRBJ2-1|many|NA|TRBV10-2
CASLQGDNEQFF
TGCGCCAGCCTACAGGGTGACAATGAGCAGTTCTTC
>TRBJ2-1|NA|NA|TRBV14
CASTSAETHEQFF
TGTGCCAGCACCTCGGCAGAAACCCATGAGCAGTTCTTC
>TRBJ1-2|many|NA|TRBV6-1
CASSDGRRGYGYTF
TGTGCCAGCAGTGACGGCAGGAGGGGCTATGGCTACACCTTC
>TRBJ2-1|few|TRBD1|TRBV4-1
CASSQVEQGANNEQFF
TGCGCCAGCAGCCAAGTAGAACAGGGGGCTAACAATGAGCAGTTCTTC
>TRBJ2-2|many|NA|TRBV20-1
CSARGWANTGELFF
TGCAGTGCTAGGGGGTGGGCGAACACCGGGGAGCTGTTTTTT
>TRBJ1-6|NA|NA|TRBV28
CASSLRPTNSPLHF
TGTGCCAGCAGTTTGAGGCCGACTAATTCACCCCTCCACTTT
>TRBJ2-1|many|TRBD1|TRBV7-2
CASSPRQGFSYNEQFF
TGTGCCAGCAGCCCGCGACAGGGGTTCTCCTACAATGAGCAGTTCTTC
>TRBJ2-3|many|TRBD1|TRBV12-3/TRBV12-4
CASSLGAGGPSTDTQYF
TGTGCCAGCAGTTTAGGAGCAGGGGGCCCAAGCACAGATACGCAGTATTTT
>TRBJ1-1|many|NA|TRBV12-3/TRBV12-4
CASGYSRFDTEAFF
TGTGCCAGCGGCTACAGTCGATTCGACACTGAAGCTTTCTTT
>TRBJ1-2|NA|NA|TRBV3-1
CASSQARTYGYTF
TGTGCCAGCAGCCAAGCCAGGACCTATGGCTACACCTTC
>TRBJ1-1|many|NA|TRBV29-1
CSVVQGLNTEAFF
TGCAGCGTTGTCCAGGGCCTGAACACTGAAGCTTTCTTT
>TRBJ2-7|many|TRBD2|TRBV6-6
CASSYGGLHGNEQYF
TGTGCCAGCAGTTACGGGGGACTACATGGCAACGAGCAGTACTTC
>TRBJ2-1|few|TRBD2|TRBV20-1
CSASLSGTYNEQFF
TGCAGTGCTAGTCTCAGCGGGACCTACAATGAGCAGTTCTTC
>TRBJ1-2|NA|NA|TRBV27
CASSPNGDRPLNYGYTF
TGTGCCAGCAGTCCCAACGGAGACAGGCCCCTGAACTATGGCTACACCTTC
>TRBJ1-1|many|NA|TRBV28
CASHGAVMRFAFF
TGTGCCAGCCACGGCGCAGTCATGCGTTTTGCTTTCTTT
>TRBJ2-2|many|NA|TRBV15
CATSRDRGAGELFF
TGTGCCACCAGCAGAGATCGGGGAGCCGGGGAGCTGTTTTTT
>TRBJ2-2|many|NA|TRBV2
CASSEWRNTGELFF
TGTGCCAGCAGTGAGTGGCGGAACACCGGGGAGCTGTTTTTT
>TRBJ1-6|many|NA|TRBV11-2
CASRIDSTNSPLHF
TGTGCCAGCAGGATAGACAGTACCAATTCACCCCTCCACTTT
>TRBJ1-1|many|NA|TRBV30
CATSPGGRVEAFF
TGTGCAACGAGTCCCGGGGGGCGGGTTGAAGCTTTCTTT
>TRBJ2-3|many|TRBD1|TRBV20-1
CSARQDRDSLATDTQYF
TGCAGTGCTAGACAAGACCGGGACAGCCTCGCGACAGATACGCAGTATTTT
>TRBJ2-3|many|NA|TRBV28
CASSLMAGLTDTQYF
TGTGCCAGCAGTTTAATGGCGGGCTTGACAGATACGCAGTATTTT
>TRBJ2-3|many|TRBD2|TRBV10-1
CASSDTSGRGTDTQYF
TGCGCCAGCAGTGACACTAGCGGGAGAGGCACAGATACGCAGTATTTT
>TRBJ1-2|NA|NA|TRBV29-1
CSVALGGDYGYTF
TGCAGCGTGGCTTTGGGCGGGGACTATGGCTACACCTTC
>TRBJ2-6|NA|NA|TRBV20-1
CSARRGSGANVLTF
TGCAGTGCTAGAAGAGGTTCTGGGGCCAACGTCCTGACTTTC
>TRBJ2-7|few|NA|TRBV10-3
CAISESKTSSSYEQYF
TGTGCCATCAGTGAGTCGAAGACATCGAGCTCCTACGAGCAGTACTTC
>TRBJ2-5|many|TRBD2|TRBV2
CASRALAGGETQYF
TGTGCCAGCAGAGCCCTAGCGGGTGGGGAGACCCAGTACTTC
>TRBJ2-1|NA|NA|TRBV5-1
CASSQRADTTYNEQFF
TGCGCCAGCAGCCAGAGAGCCGACACTACCTACAATGAGCAGTTCTTC
>TRBJ2-7|few|NA|TRBV6-5
CASSYDGGDYEQYF
TGTGCCAGCAGTTACGACGGGGGCGACTACGAGCAGTACTTC
>TRBJ2-7|NA|TRBD2|TRBV5-6
CASSPTSGIEQYF
TGTGCCAGCAGCCCGACTAGCGGGATCGAGCAGTACTTC
>TRBJ2-1|NA|TRBD2|TRBV7-9
CASRGLGGAEQFF
TGTGCCAGCAGAGGACTAGGTGGGGCTGAGCAGTTCTTC
>TRBJ2-1|few|NA|TRBV7-3
CASSPQGVAEHYNEQFF
TGTGCCAGCAGCCCGCAAGGGGTAGCGGAGCACTACAATGAGCAGTTCTTC
>TRBJ2-4|few|TRBD1|TRBV12-3/TRBV12-4
CASTPGTGQNIQYF
TGTGCCAGCACCCCCGGGACAGGGCAAAACATTCAGTACTTC
>TRBJ2-3|many|NA|TRBV11-2
CASSLEVSYTDTQYF
TGTGCCAGCAGCTTAGAGGTCAGCTACACAGATACGCAGTATTTT
>TRBJ1-2|NA|TRBD1|TRBV7-9
CASQGGNYGYTF
TGTGCCAGCCAGGGGGGAAACTATGGCTACACCTTC
>TRBJ2-1|many|NA|TRBV3-1
CASSEAYRNEQFF
TGTGCCAGCAGTGAGGCGTACCGGAATGAGCAGTTCTTC
>TRBJ1-1|many|NA|TRBV2
CASSGGLYTEAFF
TGTGCCAGCAGTGGCGGCCTATACACTGAAGCTTTCTTT
>TRBJ1-6|NA|NA|TRBV5-1
CASRGADSPLHF
TGCGCCAGCCGGGGGGCGGATTCACCCCTCCACTTT